This paragraph reports one T cell receptor beta chain. The data were taken from a study of shared clonotypes between healthy human individuals. This table comes from immunoSEQ multiplex PCR, and its TCRdb copy is limited to in-frame clones, with some not included. The sample contains about half a million clones, roughly 78% of which appear only once. The TCR comes from a woman aged 40 to 55 in good health. Some clones in this sample may be carry-over from other donors' samples. The sample was PBMCs.

CDR3: CASSRDTSGSYYNEQFF. The DNA for the CDR3 is TGTGCCAGCAGCCGAGACACTAGCGGGAGTTACTACAATGAGCAGTTCTTC. The V and J genes are TRBV4-2 and TRBJ2-1, with 11 positions matching TRBD2. V lost 4 bases, J lost 3 bases, and 8 bases stayed unmatched. The CDR3 has 17 residues. CDR1 is LGHNA, CDR2 YNFKEQ, per germline.